This T cell receptor beta chain was sequenced during a study of blood T cells in healthy people across ages. A J-beta primer mix and a sample-barcoded 5' primer were used in a second PCR of about 6 to 12 cycles. No fewer than 3 million CDR3-containing paired-end reads came from each sample. Each CDR3 protein is one row after TCRdb ran MiXCR on the 5' RACE reads. The table has about 800,000 distinct CDR3 sequences, about 25% seen once. The V end was cut by 6 bases, the J end by 2 bases, with 16 bases between. CDR1 and CDR2 (germline): DFQATT, SNEGSKA (reference sequence). CDR3 length: 14 residues. These data were also filed under a second study, of T cells of mothers and their children. That work states: Donation was provided by three healthy Caucasian mothers along with their six children. Related mother-child pairs showed slightly higher but non-significant overlap than unrelated pairs.

Input material: blood. This receptor was obtained from a boy aged 5-17 years in good health. J is TRBJ1-2 and V is TRBV20-1; TRBD1 might be the D (6 bases). CDR3 bases: TGCAGTGCAAGAAGGGGGGGAGGAAACTATGGCTACACCTTC. It specifies CSARRGGGNYGYTF.